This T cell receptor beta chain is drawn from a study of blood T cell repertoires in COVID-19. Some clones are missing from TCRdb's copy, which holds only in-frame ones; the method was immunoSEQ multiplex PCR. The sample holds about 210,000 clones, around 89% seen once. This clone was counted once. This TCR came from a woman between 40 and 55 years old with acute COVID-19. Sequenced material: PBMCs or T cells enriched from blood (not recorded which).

CDR3: CASSPGQGPLNEKLFF. CDR3 nucleotide sequence: TGCGCCAGCAGCCCGGGACAGGGGCCTCTTAATGAAAAACTGTTTTTT. The chain has TRBV4-1 and TRBJ1-4; TRBD1 matches at 10 bases. V lost 4 bases to trimming and J lost 4 bases; unmatched junction nucleotides: 6. The CDR3 spans 16 residues. Germline CDR1 and CDR2: MGHRA and YSYEKL.